This note documents a single T cell receptor (beta chain) sequence. Profiled with immunoSEQ multiplex PCR; TCRdb holds only in-frame clones, not every one. The sample holds about 110,000 clones, roughly 82% seen once. These data originate in a study of blood T cell repertoires in COVID-19. The germline V and J ends were trimmed by 6 bases and 1 base, with 12 bases remaining between them. The CDR3 consists of 14 residues. Germline-derived CDR1 and CDR2 are KGHSH and LQKENI. Sequenced material: peripheral blood. The TCR was taken from a woman between 55 and 75 years old with acute or convalescent COVID-19. V is TRBV18 and J is TRBJ1-1; D remains ambiguous. Here the CDR3 DNA reads TGTGCCAGCTCGTCCACAGAGACGAACACTGAAGCTTTCTTT. Its translation: CASSSTETNTEAFF.